Sequencing of this T cell receptor (beta chain) was carried out in a study of Ad26.COV2.S vaccination and SARS-CoV-2 variants. Profiling relied on immunoSEQ multiplex PCR, and the TCRdb table lists in-frame clones only, not all of them. The sample has fewer than 400,000 clones, about 88% seen once. Germline V CDR1 and CDR2: LNHDA, SQIVND (reference sequence). J was trimmed by 2 bases and V by 7 bases; bases with no gene match: 11. This CDR3 is built from 18 residues. Study-wide points: Breadth of non-spike TCRs did not differ between vaccinees and placebo recipients.

To note about this clone: Antigen unknown.

Treatment here: around 19 received Ad26.COV2.S at low or high dose, single or two shots; five or six received placebo; per-sample allocation not given. After the first vaccine or placebo injection, samples were drawn on day 63. The source was peripheral blood, collected in a trial of Ad26.COV2.S vaccine versus placebo. The receptor was derived from a person aged 18-65 years who received the Ad26.COV2.S COVID-19 vaccine or a placebo. The J gene is TRBJ2-6, the V gene TRBV19; 10 bases align to TRBD1. The CDR3 spells CASTPGQGLDTGANVLTF. The CDR3 DNA follows: TGTGCCAGTACTCCGGGACAGGGGTTGGACACTGGGGCCAACGTCCTGACTTTC.